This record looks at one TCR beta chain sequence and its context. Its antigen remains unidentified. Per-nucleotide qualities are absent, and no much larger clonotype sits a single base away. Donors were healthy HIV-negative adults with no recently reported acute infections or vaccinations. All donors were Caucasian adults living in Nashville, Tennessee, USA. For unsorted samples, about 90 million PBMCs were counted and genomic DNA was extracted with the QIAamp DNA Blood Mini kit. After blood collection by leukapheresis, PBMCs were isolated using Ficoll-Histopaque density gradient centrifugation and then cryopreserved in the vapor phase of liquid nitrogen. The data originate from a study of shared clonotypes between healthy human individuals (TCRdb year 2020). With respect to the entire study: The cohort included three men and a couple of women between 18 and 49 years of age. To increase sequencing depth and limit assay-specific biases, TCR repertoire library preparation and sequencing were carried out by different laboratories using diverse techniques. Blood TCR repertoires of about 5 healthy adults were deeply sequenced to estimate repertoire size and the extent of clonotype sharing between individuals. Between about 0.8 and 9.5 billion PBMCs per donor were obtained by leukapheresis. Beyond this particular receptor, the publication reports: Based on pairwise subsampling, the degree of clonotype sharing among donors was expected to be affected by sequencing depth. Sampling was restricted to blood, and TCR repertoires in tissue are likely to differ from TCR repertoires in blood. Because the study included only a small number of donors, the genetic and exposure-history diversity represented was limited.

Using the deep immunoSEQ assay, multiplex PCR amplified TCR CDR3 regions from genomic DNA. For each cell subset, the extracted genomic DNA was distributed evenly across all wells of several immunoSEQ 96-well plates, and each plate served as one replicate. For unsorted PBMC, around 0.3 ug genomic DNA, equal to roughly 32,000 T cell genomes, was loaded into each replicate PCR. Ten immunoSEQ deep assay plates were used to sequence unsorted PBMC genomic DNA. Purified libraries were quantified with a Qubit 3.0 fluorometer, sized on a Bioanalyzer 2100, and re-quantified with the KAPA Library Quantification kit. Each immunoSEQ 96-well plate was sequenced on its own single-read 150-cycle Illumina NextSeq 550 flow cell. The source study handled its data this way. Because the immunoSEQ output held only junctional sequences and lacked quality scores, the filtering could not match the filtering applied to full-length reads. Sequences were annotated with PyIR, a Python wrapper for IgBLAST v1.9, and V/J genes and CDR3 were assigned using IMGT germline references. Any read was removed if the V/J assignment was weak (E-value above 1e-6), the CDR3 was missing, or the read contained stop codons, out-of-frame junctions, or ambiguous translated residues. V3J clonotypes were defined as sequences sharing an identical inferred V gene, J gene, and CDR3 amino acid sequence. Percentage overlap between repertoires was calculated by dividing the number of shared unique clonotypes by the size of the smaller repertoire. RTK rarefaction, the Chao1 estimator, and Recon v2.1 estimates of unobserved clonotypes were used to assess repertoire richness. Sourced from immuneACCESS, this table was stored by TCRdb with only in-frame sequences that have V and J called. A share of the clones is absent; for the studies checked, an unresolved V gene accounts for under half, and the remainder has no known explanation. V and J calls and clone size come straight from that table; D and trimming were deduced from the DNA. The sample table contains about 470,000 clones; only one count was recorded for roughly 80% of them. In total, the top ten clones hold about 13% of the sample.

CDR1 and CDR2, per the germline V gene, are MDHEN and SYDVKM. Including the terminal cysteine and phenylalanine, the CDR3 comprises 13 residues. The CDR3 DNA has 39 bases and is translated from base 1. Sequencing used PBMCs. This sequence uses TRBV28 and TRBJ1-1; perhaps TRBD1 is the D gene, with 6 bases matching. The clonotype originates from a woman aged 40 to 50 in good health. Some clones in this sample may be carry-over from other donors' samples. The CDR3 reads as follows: CAAGTSRDTEAFF. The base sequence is TGTGCTGCCGGGACAAGCAGGGACACTGAAGCTTTCTTT.